This T cell receptor beta chain was captured by sequencing in a study of early T cells in non-severe SARS-CoV-2 infection (dated by TCRdb to the early 2020s). Regarding the research as a whole: Because TCR sequencing relied on bulk RNA taken from unsorted whole blood, pairing of alpha and beta chains was not possible.

This was a case-control study nested in a cohort of healthcare workers in London, UK, who had nasopharyngeal swab PCR tests and blood samples taken every week. Between 23 and 31 March 2020, the week of the UK lockdown, healthcare workers were enrolled and then followed up weekly for as long as 16 weeks. General study outcomes and caveats: VDJdb matching was skewed toward anti-spike CD8 responses and likely underestimated virus-specific expansions by missing private and CD4 specificities.

The table lists this clonotype with a few counts. No cognate antigen has been identified for it. Base qualities are not at hand, and no much larger clone is one base apart. The library was built by means of 5' RACE. Sequencing took place on a NextSeq 500. The TCR library protocol attached unique molecular identifiers to individual cDNA molecules to correct for sequencing error and PCR bias. Both TCR alpha and beta chains were sequenced, and tight co-correlation was observed between alpha and beta sequence abundances in each sample. Per the authors' processing: Decombinator V4 was used to annotate TCR sequences for V gene, J gene and CDR3. TCRs were defined as expanded if a significant change between any two time points was detected under a Poisson model with p below 0.0001. TCR abundances were normalised to the total number of TCRs sequenced per sample and were expressed as counts per million. VDJdb, accessed on 1 November 2021, was searched for TCRs annotated for CMV, EBV and SARS-CoV-2, and TCRs annotated for more than one antigen were excluded. The public reads were run again by TCRdb, first through fastp at Q25 and then through MiXCR, and only productive beta chains were kept. Here each entry gathers all rows of one CDR3 protein and keeps the most common genes and DNA. TCRdb's processing, not the study's, gives the V and J calls here. The sample yields about 30,000 distinct CDR3 sequences; roughly 6.6% were counted once. The biggest ten clones account for 30% to 45% of the sample.

The sequenced sample was whole blood. The sequence was obtained from an adult who was a healthcare worker with PCR-confirmed SARS-CoV-2 infection or an uninfected control (not recorded which).

This receptor has the CDR3 CAASGGILEAFF. In nucleotide form, the sequence is TGTGCCGCGTCGGGCGGCATTCTTGAAGCTTTCTTT. Rearrangement joined TRBV3-1 to TRBJ1-1; no D segment can be confidently identified. Including cysteine and phenylalanine, the CDR3 has 12 amino acids. Only the CDR3 DNA stays, 36 bases, in frame from base 1. CDR1 LGHDT and CDR2 YNNKEL were looked up in the germline V gene (reference sequence). V and J are truncated by 11 bases and 7 bases respectively, leaving an intervening sequence of 17 bases. The CDR3 plus the reference TRBV3-1 and TRBJ1-1 genes for the other parts give the full variable domain: DTAVSQTPKYLVTQMGNDKSIKCEQNLGHDTMYWYKQDSKKFLKIMFSYNNKELIINETVPNRFSPKSPDKAHLNLHINSLELGDSAVYFCAASGGILEAFFGQGTRLTVV.